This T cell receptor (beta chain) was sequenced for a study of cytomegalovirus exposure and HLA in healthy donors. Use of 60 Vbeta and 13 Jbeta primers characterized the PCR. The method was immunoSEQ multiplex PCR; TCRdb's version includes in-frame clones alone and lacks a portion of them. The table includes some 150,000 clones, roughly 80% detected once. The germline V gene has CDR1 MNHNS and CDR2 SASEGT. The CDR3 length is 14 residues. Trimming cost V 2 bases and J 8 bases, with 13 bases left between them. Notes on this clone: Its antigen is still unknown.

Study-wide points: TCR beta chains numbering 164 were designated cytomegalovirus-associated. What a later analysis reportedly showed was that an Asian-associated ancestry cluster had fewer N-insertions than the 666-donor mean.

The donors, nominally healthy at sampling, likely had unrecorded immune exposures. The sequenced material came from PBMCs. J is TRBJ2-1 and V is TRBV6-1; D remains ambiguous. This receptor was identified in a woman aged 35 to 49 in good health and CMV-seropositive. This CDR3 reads CASSEPPVVHEQFF. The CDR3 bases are TGTGCCAGCAGTGAACCACCTGTAGTCCATGAGCAGTTCTTC.